These 19 T cell receptor beta chains were sequenced from one sample in a study of early T cells in non-severe SARS-CoV-2 infection. TCRdb ran MiXCR on the 5' RACE reads and lists one entry per CDR3 protein. The sample includes 100,000 to 140,000 distinct CDR3 sequences, over 8.5% of them seen just once. The specimen sequenced was whole blood. The receptors shown here come from an adult who was a healthcare worker with PCR-confirmed SARS-CoV-2 infection or an uninfected control (not recorded which).

V gene TRBV11-2 combines with J gene TRBJ1-1; TRBD1 agrees at 8 bases. CDR1 SGHAT and CDR2 FQNNGV come from the germline V gene. J gave up 10 bases and V 9 bases, and 4 bases lay outside the gene matches. The CDR3 is 10 residues long. CDR3 coding DNA: TGTGCCAGTCCACAGGGGGGAGCTTTCTTT. Protein: CASPQGGAFF.

This chain connects TRBV12-3 or TRBV12-4 to TRBJ2-4; D is uncertain. The CDR3 loop spans 15 amino acids. Trimming cost V 2 bases and J 8 bases, with 16 bases left between them. CDR3 in DNA: TGTGCCAGCAGTTTACGTGTCCCTCAGACATACATTCAGTACTTC. It encodes CASSLRVPQTYIQYF.

This clonotype has at least ten counts. V is TRBV28 and J is TRBJ2-1; a possible D gene is TRBD1 (5 bases). The V gene lost 5 bases and the J gene lost 0 bases, with 14 bases spanning the gap. This CDR3 is built from 16 residues. Per germline, CDR1 MDHEN and CDR2 SYDVKM. In nucleotides, the CDR3 is TGTGCCAGCAGTCATTTTAGGGGAAGCTCCTACAATGAGCAGTTCTTC. This gives the protein CASSHFRGSSYNEQFF.

There are a few counts of this clonotype. Its ends do not fully match the called genes, so a read error is possible. This rearrangement joins TRBV20-1 to TRBJ1-4; D remains unclear. CDR3 length equals 13 residues. CDR1 DFQATT and CDR2 SNEGSKA come from the germline V gene (reference sequence). In nucleotides, the CDR3 is TGCAGTGCTAGTCAGAGTGGGAATGAAAAATTGTTTTTT. Residues: CSASQSGNEKLFF.

This clonotype showed up many times. V gene TRBV20-1 combines with J gene TRBJ2-7, with a weak D call TRBD2 (5 bases). The CDR3 runs to 15 residues. V shed 0 bases and J shed 2 bases, with 14 bases lying between them. Germline CDR1 and CDR2: DFQATT and SNEGSKA (reference sequence). The CDR3 sequence: CSARDGSRGTYEQYF. DNA of the CDR3: TGCAGTGCTAGAGATGGGTCCCGAGGGACCTACGAGCAGTACTTC.

This clonotype was counted ten times or more. The rearrangement joins TRBV9 to TRBJ2-1; maybe TRBD1 (6 bases). V lost 4 bases and J 3 bases, leaving 17 bases between the germline ends. This CDR3 spans 16 amino acids. CDR1 and CDR2 (germline): SGDLS, YYNGEE. In nucleotides, the CDR3 is TGTGCCAGCAGCCGGAACGACGGGACAAGCTACAATGAGCAGTTCTTC. Amino acid sequence: CASSRNDGTSYNEQFF.

This chain uses TRBV18 with TRBJ2-5; the D is unclear. This CDR3 has 13 amino acids. Germline CDR1 and CDR2: KGHSH and LQKENI. V was cut by 2 bases and J by 4 bases, with 8 bases left in between. The chain's CDR3 is CASSPGIRETQYF. CDR3 DNA: TGTGCCAGCTCACCAGGGATCAGAGAGACCCAGTACTTC.

This clonotype was seen a few times. The chain employs TRBV27 and TRBJ2-2; 7 nucleotides agree with TRBD2. V was clipped by 2 bases and J by 5 bases; unmatched bases: 11. This CDR3 has 17 amino acids. CDR1 and CDR2 (germline): MNHEY, SMNVEV (reference sequence). CDR3 DNA: TGTGCCAGCAGTTTACTCAAGGGCAGGGAGGGTACCGGGGAGCTGTTTTTT. It translates to CASSLLKGREGTGELFF.

The V and J genes are TRBV15 and TRBJ2-1; D is ambiguous. Per germline, CDR1 LNHNV and CDR2 YYDKDF (reference sequence). This CDR3 has 14 amino acids. V lost 0 bases to trimming and J lost 8 bases, with 11 bases between them. CDR3 DNA sequence: TGTGCCACCAGCAGAGACGGCCTCTTAGATGAGCAGTTCTTC. The encoded protein is CATSRDGLLDEQFF.

The rearrangement links TRBV19 to TRBJ2-1; D is possibly TRBD1 (5 bases). This CDR3 comprises 14 residues. V was trimmed by 7 bases and J by 6 bases, leaving 16 bases between them. Germline assignment: CDR1 LNHDA and CDR2 SQIVND (reference sequence). CDR3 sequence (DNA): TGTGCCAGTACCTCAGCCGACAGACCCAATGAGCAGTTCTTC. Its protein is CASTSADRPNEQFF. The full variable domain, completed using reference TRBV19 and TRBJ2-1, is DGGITQSPKYLFRKEGQNVTLSCEQNLNHDAMYWYRQDPGQGLRLIYYSQIVNDFQKGDIAEGYSVSREKKESFPLTVTSAQKNPTAFYLCASTSADRPNEQFFGPGTRLTVL.

In its sample, this clonotype was seen many times. The gene calls are TRBV11-2 and TRBJ2-1, with TRBD2 as a possible D gene (5 bases). The CDR3 contains 18 residues. Germline CDR1 reads SGHAT; CDR2 reads FQNNGV. Trimming removed 0 bases from V and 4 bases from J, with 19 bases in between. As DNA, the CDR3 is TGTGCCAGCAGCTTAGATCTCACTAGGTCTAGCAGATACAATGAGCAGTTCTTC. Its protein is CASSLDLTRSSRYNEQFF.

The CDR3 DNA reads TGTGCCAGCAGCTTATTTTTTGGTGGAGCTTTCTTT. It specifies CASSLFFGGAFF. The chain carries TRBV7-9 and TRBJ1-1; no firm D call. CDR1 is SEHNR, CDR2 FQNEAQ, per germline (reference sequence). The V and J ends lost 2 bases and 10 bases respectively, with 11 bases between them. CDR3 size: 12 residues.

The chain uses TRBV7-2 and TRBJ2-2; possibly TRBD2 for D (5 bases). From germline, CDR1 is SGHTA and CDR2 FQGNSA. The CDR3 loop spans 14 amino acids. Trimming took 3 bases from V and 2 from J, leaving 7 bases between them. CDR3 sequence reads: CASSFGLNTGELFF. DNA for the CDR3: TGTGCCAGCAGCTTCGGACTTAACACCGGGGAGCTGTTTTTT. Filled out from reference TRBV7-2 and TRBJ2-2, the complete variable domain reads GAGVSQSPSNKVTEKGKDVELRCDPISGHTALYWYRQSLGQGLEFLIYFQGNSAPDKSGLPSDRFSAERTGGSVSTLTIQRTQQEDSAVYLCASSFGLNTGELFFGEGSRLTVL.

V gene TRBV13 combines with J gene TRBJ2-7; 7 bases are shared with TRBD2. Germline V CDR1 and CDR2: PRHDT, FYEKMQ (reference sequence). V trimming: 6 bases; J trimming: 3 bases; junction bases outside the gene matches: 8. This CDR3 spans 14 amino acids. The CDR3 DNA sequence: TGTGCCAGCAGGATTTTGGGAGGGAGCTACGAGCAGTACTTC. It specifies CASRILGGSYEQYF.

The table lists this clonotype with a count of one. This chain links TRBV10-1 with TRBJ2-1, with D unresolved. The CDR3 is made up of 12 amino acids. Germline V gene lookup returns CDR1 WNHNN and CDR2 SYGVQD (reference sequence). The V and J ends lost 3 bases and 7 bases respectively, with 7 bases between them. CDR3 coding DNA: TGCGCCAGCAGTGATGGGTGGAATGAGCAGTTCTTC. As protein: CASSDGWNEQFF.

This clonotype has a count of ten or more. The V and J genes are TRBV6-2 or TRBV6-3 and TRBJ2-1; no clear D gene. This CDR3 region has 20 residues. The germline V gene has CDR1 MNHEY and CDR2 SVGEGT. V dropped 7 bases and J dropped 2 bases, with 30 bases sitting between them. The CDR3 loop reads CASNNPPSGPNYPTYNEQFF. The CDR3 nucleotides are TGTGCCAGCAACAACCCCCCATCGGGCCCTAATTATCCCACCTACAATGAGCAGTTCTTC.

This clonotype was seen at least ten times. The chain has TRBV20-1 and TRBJ2-1, with 14 bases matching TRBD2. V shed 4 bases and J 10 bases; nucleotides not matched to a gene: 6. This CDR3 is built from 14 residues. In germline, CDR1 is DFQATT, CDR2 SNEGSKA (reference sequence). CDR3 in DNA: TGCAGTGCTATCAGGACTAGCGGGAGGAGCGAGCAGTTCTTC. It yields the protein CSAIRTSGRSEQFF.

This clonotype was detected a few times. The genes are TRBV6-5 and TRBJ2-7; TRBD1 agrees at 7 bases. CDR3 length: 14 residues. The germline V gene encodes CDR1 MNHEY and CDR2 SVGAGI. J lost 2 bases, V lost 6 bases, and 7 bases had no gene match. The CDR3 is CASRAEQGAYEQYF. CDR3 in DNA: TGTGCCAGCAGGGCCGAGCAGGGGGCCTACGAGCAGTACTTC.

The sample holds a few counts of this clonotype. The rearrangement links TRBV20-1 to TRBJ2-1; 10 nucleotides agree with TRBD2. The CDR3 contains 16 residues. Germline values: CDR1 DFQATT, CDR2 SNEGSKA (reference sequence). The V segment lost 3 bases and the J segment 0 bases; nucleotides outside the gene matches: 5. Written as DNA, the CDR3 is TGCAGTGCTAGGAATAGCGGGAGGAGCTCCTACAATGAGCAGTTCTTC. This translates into CSARNSGRSSYNEQFF.